This T cell receptor beta chain was identified in a study of CD8 T cells in cerebrospinal fluid in Alzheimer's disease. Background on the study: Plate-based nested PCR sequencing and droplet-based sequencing measured CSF T cell clonal expansion. Study results and limitations: Versus healthy subjects, Alzheimer's patients more often had clones of at least 3%.

10X single-cell V(D)J and 5' gene-expression libraries profiled CSF cells. TCRdb re-analyzed the 10x single-cell sequencing reads; it lists each CDR3 protein once, without DNA. This table lists 200 to 250 distinct CDR3 sequences. This clonotype ranks as medium-sized in terms of frequency. Its antigen is not known. CDR3 size: 16 residues. Looked up from germline, CDR1 is MNHEY and CDR2 is SMNVEV (reference sequence). Source material: cerebrospinal fluid. The chain is built from TRBV27 and TRBJ1-1; the D call from TCRdb, TRBD1, cannot be confirmed without DNA. The origin of this receptor is a human donor in good health. The CDR3 loop reads CASSSGQGRRYTEAFF.